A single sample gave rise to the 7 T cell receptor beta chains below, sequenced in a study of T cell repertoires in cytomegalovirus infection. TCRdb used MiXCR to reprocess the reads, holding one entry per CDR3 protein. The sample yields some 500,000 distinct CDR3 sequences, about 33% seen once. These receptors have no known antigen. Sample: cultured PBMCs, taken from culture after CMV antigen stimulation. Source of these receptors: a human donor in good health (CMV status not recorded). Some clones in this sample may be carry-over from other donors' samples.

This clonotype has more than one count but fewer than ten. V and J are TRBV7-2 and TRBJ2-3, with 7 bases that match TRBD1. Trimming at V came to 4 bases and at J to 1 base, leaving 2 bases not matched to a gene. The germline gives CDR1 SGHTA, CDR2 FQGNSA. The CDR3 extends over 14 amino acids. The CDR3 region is CASSWGTGTDTQYF. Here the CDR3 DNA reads TGTGCCAGCAGCTGGGGGACAGGCACAGATACGCAGTATTTT.

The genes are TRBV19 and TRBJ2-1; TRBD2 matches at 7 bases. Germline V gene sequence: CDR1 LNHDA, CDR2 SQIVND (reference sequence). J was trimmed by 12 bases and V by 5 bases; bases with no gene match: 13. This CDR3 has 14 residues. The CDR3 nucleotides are TGTGCCAGTAGTTCGGGGGAGGGTGGAATCTCGCAGTTCTTC. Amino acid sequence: CASSSGEGGISQFF.

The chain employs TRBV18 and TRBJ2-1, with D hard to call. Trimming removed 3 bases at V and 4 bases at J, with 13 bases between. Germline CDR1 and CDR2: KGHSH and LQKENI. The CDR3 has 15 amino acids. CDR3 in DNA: TGTGCCAGCTCACCCCCCACACAACCTTACAATGAGCAGTTCTTC. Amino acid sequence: CASSPPTQPYNEQFF.

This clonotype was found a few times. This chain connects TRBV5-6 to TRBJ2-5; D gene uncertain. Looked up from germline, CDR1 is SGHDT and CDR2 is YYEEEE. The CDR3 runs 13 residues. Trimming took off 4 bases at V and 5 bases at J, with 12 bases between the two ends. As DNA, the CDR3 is TGTGCCAGCAGCGGTGGACGTGGGGAGACCCAGTACTTC. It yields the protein CASSGGRGETQYF.

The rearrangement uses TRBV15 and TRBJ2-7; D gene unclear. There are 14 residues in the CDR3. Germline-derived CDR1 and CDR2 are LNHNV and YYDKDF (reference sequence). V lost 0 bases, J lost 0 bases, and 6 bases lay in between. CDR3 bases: TGTGCCACCAGCAGAGAAGAGCACTCCTACGAGCAGTACTTC. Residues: CATSREEHSYEQYF.

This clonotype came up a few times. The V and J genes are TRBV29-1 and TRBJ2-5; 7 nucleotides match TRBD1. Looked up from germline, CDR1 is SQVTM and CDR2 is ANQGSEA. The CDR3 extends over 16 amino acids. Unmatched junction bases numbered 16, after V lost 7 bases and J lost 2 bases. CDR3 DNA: TGCAGCGCCCAGGGGGAGAGAGACGGGCAGCAAGAGACCCAGTACTTC. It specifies CSAQGERDGQQETQYF.

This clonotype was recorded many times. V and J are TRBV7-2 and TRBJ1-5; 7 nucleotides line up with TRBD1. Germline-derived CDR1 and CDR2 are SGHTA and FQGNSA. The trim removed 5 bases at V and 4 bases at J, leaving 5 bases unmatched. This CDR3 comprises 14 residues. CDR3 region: CASSQTGPNQPQHF. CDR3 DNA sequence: TGTGCCAGCAGCCAGACAGGGCCGAATCAGCCCCAGCATTTT.